The subject of this entry is one T cell receptor (beta chain). TCRdb keeps only in-frame clones here, not all; method: immunoSEQ multiplex PCR. The data hold 330,000 or so clones, with under 70% observed a single time. After removal of 4 bases from V and 3 bases from J, the junction contained 4 bases not matched to a gene. The CDR3 runs 15 residues. In germline, CDR1 is SGHNT, CDR2 YYREEE (reference sequence). These data originate in a study of cytotoxic CD8 clonotypes in ibrutinib-treated CLL. This TCR derives from a human donor with chronic lymphocytic leukemia. The rearrangement uses TRBV5-4 and TRBJ1-5; 10 bases match TRBD1. This sample comprised PBMCs, obtained after 36 months of ibrutinib treatment. DNA of the CDR3: TGTGCCAGCAGCAAGGGACAGGGGAACAATCAGCCCCAGCATTTT. Protein sequence: CASSKGQGNNQPQHF.